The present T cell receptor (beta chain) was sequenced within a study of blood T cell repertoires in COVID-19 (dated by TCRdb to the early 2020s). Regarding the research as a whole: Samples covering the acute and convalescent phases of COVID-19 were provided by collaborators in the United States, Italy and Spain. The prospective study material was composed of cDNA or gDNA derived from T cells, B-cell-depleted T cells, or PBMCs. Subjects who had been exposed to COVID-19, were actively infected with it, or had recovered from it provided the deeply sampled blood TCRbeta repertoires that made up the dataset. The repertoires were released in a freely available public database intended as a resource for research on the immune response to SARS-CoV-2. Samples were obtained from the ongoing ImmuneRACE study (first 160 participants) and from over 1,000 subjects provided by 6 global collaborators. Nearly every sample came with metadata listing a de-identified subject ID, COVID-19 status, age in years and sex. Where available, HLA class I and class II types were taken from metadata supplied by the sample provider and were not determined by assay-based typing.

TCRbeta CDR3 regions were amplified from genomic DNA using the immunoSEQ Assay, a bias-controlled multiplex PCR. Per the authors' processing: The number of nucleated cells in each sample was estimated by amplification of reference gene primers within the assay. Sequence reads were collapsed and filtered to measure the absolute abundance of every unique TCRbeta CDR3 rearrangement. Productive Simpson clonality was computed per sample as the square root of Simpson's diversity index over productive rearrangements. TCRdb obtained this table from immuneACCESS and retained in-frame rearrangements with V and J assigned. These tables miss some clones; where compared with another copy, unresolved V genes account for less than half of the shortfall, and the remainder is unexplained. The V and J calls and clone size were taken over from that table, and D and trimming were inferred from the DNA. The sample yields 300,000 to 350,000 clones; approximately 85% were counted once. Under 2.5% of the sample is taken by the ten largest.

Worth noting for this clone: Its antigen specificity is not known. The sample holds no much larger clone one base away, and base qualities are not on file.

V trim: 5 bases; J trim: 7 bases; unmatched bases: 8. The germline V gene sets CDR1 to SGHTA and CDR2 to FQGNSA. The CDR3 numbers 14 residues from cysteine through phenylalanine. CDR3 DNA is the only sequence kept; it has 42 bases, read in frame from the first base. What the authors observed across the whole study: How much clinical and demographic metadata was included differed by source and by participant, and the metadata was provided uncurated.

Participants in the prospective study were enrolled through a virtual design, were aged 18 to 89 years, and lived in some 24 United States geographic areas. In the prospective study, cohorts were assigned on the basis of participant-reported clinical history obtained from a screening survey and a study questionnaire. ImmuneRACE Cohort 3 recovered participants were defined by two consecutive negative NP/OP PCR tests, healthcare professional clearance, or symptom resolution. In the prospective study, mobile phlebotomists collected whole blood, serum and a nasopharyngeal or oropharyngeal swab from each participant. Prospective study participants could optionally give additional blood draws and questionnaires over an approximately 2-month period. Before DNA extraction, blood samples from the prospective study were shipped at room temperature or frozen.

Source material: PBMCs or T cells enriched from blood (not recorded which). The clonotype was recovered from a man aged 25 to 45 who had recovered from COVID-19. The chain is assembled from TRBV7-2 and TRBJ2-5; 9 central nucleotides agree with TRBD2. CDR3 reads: CASSPLAGSRTQYF. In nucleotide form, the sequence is TGTGCCAGCAGCCCTCTAGCGGGGTCCCGGACCCAGTACTTC. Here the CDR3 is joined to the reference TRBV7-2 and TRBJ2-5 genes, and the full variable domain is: GAGVSQSPSNKVTEKGKDVELRCDPISGHTALYWYRQSLGQGLEFLIYFQGNSAPDKSGLPSDRFSAERTGGSVSTLTIQRTQQEDSAVYLCASSPLAGSRTQYFGPGTRLLVL.